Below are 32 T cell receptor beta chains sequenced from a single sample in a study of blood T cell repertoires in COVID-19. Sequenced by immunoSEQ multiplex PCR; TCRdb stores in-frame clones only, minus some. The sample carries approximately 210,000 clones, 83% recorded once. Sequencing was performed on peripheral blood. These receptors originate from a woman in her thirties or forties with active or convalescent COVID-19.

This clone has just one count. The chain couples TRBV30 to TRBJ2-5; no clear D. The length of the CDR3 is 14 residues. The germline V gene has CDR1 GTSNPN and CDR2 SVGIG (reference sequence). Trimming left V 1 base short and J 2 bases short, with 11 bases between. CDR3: CAWSDTGPQETQYF. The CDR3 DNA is TGTGCCTGGAGTGATACCGGTCCACAAGAGACCCAGTACTTC. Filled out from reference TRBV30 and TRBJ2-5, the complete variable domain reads SQTIHQWPATLVQPVGSPLSLECTVEGTSNPNLYWYRQAAGRGLQLLFYSVGIGQISSEVPQNLSASRPQDRQFILSSKKLLLSDSGFYLCAWSDTGPQETQYFGPGTRLLVL.

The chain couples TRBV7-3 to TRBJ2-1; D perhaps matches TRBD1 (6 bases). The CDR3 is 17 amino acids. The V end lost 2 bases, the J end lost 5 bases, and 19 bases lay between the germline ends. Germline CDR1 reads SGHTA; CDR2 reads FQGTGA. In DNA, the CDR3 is TGTGCCAGCAGCTTAGGGGGCCCGGACCGCGGAGACAATGAGCAGTTCTTC. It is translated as CASSLGGPDRGDNEQFF.

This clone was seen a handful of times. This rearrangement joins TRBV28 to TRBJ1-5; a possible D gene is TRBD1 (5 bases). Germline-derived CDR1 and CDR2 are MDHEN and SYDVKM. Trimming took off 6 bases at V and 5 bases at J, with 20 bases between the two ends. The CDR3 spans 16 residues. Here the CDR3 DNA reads TGTGCCAGCAGGACCAACAGGAGAAGTCGGTATCAGCCCCAGCATTTT. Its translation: CASRTNRRSRYQPQHF.

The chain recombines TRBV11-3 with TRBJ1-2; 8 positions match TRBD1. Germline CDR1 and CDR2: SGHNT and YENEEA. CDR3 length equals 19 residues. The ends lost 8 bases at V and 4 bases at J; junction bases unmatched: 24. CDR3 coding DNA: TGTGCCAGCGGGGCCGACAGGGGCAACTCCCGGAGCCCAGGCTATGGCTACACCTTC. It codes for CASGADRGNSRSPGYGYTF.

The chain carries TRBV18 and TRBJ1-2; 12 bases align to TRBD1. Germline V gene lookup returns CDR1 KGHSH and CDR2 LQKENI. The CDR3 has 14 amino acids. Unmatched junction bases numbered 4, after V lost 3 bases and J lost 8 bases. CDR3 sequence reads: CASSPGQGAEGYTF. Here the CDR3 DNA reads TGTGCCAGCTCACCGGGACAGGGGGCTGAAGGCTACACCTTC.

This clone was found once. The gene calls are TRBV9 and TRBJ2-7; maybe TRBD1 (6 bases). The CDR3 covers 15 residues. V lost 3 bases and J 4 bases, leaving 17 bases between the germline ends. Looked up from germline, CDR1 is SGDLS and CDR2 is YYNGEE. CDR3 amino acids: CASSARDTGIYEQYF. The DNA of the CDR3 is TGTGCCAGCAGCGCCCGGGACACGGGTATTTACGAGCAGTACTTC.

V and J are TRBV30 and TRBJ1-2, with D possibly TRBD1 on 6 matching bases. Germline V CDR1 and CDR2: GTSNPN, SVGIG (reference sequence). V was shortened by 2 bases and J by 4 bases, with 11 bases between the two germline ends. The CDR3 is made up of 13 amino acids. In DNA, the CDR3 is TGTGCCTGGAGTAAAAACAGGGTCTATGGCTACACCTTC. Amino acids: CAWSKNRVYGYTF.

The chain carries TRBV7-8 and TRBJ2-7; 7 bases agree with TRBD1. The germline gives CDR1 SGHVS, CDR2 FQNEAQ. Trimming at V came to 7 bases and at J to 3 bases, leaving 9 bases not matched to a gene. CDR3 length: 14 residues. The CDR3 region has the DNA TGTGCCAGCACCGCCACAGGGGAAATCTACGAGCAGTACTTC. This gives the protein CASTATGEIYEQYF. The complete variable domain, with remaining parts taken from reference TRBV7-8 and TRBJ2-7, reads GAGVSQSPRYKVAKRGQDVALRCDPISGHVSLFWYQQALGQGPEFLTYFQNEAQLDKSGLPSDRFFAERPEGSVSTLKIQRTQQEDSAVYLCASTATGEIYEQYFGPGTRLTVT.

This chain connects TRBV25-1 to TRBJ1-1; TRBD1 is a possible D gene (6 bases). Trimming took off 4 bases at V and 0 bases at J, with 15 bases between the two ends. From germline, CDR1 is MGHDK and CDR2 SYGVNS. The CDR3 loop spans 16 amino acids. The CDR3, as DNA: TGTGCCAGCAGTGCGCGACAGCAGGGGATGAACACTGAAGCTTTCTTT. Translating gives CASSARQQGMNTEAFF.

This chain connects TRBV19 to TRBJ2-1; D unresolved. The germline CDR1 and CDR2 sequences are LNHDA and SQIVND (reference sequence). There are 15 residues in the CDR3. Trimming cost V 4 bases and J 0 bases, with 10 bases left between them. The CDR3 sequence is CASSRRRNSYNEQFF. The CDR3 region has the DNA TGTGCCAGTAGTAGGAGACGGAACTCCTACAATGAGCAGTTCTTC.

DNA of the CDR3: TGTGCCAGCAGCTTAGGGACATCAGACCCAAATTCACCCCTCCACTTT. It specifies CASSLGTSDPNSPLHF. This chain uses TRBV7-9 with TRBJ1-6, with D maybe TRBD1 (5 bases). Germline V gene lookup returns CDR1 SEHNR and CDR2 FQNEAQ (reference sequence). This CDR3 is 16 amino acids long. The V end lost 1 base, the J end lost 7 bases, and 14 bases lay between the germline ends.

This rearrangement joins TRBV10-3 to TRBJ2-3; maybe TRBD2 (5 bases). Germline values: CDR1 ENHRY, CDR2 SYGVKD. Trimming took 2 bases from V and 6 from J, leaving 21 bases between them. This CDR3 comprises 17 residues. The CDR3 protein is CAISERYLSAPGDTQYF. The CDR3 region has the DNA TGTGCCATCAGTGAGCGTTACCTATCCGCTCCGGGGGATACGCAGTATTTT.

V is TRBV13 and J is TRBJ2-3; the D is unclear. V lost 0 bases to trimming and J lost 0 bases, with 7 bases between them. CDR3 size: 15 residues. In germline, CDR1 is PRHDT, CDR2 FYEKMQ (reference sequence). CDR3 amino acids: CASSLGPTSTDTQYF. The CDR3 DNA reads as TGTGCCAGCAGCTTAGGACCGACTAGCACAGATACGCAGTATTTT.

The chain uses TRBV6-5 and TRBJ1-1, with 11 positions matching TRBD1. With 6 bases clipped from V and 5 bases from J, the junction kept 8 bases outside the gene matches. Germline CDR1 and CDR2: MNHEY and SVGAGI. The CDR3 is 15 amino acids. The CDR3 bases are TGTGCCAGCAGCCGGACAGGGGGCGGGGGGACTGAAGCTTTCTTT. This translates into CASSRTGGGGTEAFF.

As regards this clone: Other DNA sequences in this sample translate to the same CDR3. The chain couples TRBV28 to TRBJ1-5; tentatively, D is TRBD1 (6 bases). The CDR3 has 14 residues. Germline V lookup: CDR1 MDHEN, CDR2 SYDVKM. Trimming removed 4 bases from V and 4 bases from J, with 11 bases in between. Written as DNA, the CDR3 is TGTGCCAGCAGTTCATACAGGGTTAATCAGCCCCAGCATTTT. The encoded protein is CASSSYRVNQPQHF.

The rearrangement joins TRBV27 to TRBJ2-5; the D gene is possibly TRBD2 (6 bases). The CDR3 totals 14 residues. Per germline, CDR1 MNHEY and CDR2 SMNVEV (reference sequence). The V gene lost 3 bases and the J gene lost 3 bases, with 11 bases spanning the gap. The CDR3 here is CASSLGGGEETQYF. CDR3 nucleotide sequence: TGTGCCAGCAGTTTGGGGGGAGGAGAAGAGACCCAGTACTTC.

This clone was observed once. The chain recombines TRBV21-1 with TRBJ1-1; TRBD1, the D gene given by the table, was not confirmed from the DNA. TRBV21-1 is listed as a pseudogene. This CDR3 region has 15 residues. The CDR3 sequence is CASSRGQGSDTEAFF. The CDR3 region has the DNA TGTGCCAGCAGCAGAGGACAGGGATCGGATACTGAAGCTTTCTTT.

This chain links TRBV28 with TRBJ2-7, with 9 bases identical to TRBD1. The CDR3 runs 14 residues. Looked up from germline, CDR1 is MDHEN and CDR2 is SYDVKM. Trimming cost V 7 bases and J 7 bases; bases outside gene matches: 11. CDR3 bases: TGTGCCAGCACCCCCGGGGACAGGGATCGGGAGCAGTACTTC. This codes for CASTPGDRDREQYF.

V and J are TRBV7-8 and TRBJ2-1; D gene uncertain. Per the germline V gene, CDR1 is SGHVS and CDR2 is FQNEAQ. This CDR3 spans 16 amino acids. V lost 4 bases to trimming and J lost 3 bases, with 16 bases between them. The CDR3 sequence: CASSSDSRSIYNEQFF. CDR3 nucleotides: TGTGCCAGCAGCTCCGACTCGCGGAGTATCTACAATGAGCAGTTCTTC. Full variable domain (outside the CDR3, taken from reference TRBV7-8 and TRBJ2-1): GAGVSQSPRYKVAKRGQDVALRCDPISGHVSLFWYQQALGQGPEFLTYFQNEAQLDKSGLPSDRFFAERPEGSVSTLKIQRTQQEDSAVYLCASSSDSRSIYNEQFFGPGTRLTVL.

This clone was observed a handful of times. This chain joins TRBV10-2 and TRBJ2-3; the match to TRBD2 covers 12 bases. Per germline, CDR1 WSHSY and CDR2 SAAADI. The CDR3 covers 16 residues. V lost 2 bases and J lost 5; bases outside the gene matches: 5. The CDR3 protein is CASSEPSGREGDTQYF. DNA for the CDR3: TGCGCCAGCAGTGAGCCTAGCGGGAGGGAAGGAGATACGCAGTATTTT.

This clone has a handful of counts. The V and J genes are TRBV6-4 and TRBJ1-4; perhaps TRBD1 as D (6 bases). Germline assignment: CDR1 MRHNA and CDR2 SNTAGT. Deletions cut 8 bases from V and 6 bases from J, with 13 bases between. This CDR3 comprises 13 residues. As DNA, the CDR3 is TGTGCCAGCGGGGGGGCGGTGGATGAAAAACTGTTTTTT. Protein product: CASGGAVDEKLFF.

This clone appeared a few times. CDR3 DNA: TGTGCCAGCAGCCTAGTCCGGGAGACCTCAGATACGCAGTATTTT. Translation: CASSLVRETSDTQYF. The chain combines TRBV11-3 with TRBJ2-3; D perhaps matches TRBD2 (6 bases). The CDR3 has 15 residues. Germline values: CDR1 SGHNT, CDR2 YENEEA. Trimming left V 5 bases short and J 4 bases short, with 16 bases between.

The CDR3 nucleotides read TGTGCCAGTAGTACCTCTGGACTAGCGGGGGGTGGCGGGGAGCTGTTTTTT. Its translation: CASSTSGLAGGGGELFF. The chain employs TRBV19 and TRBJ2-2; 14 positions match TRBD2. V dropped 4 bases and J dropped 7; count of bases not matched to a gene: 8. The germline gives CDR1 LNHDA, CDR2 SQIVND (reference sequence). CDR3 length: 17 amino acids.

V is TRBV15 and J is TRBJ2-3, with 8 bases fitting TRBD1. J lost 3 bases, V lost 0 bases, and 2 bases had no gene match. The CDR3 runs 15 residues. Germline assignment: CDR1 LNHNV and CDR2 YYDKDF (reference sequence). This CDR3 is CATSRENRGTDTQYF. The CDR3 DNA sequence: TGTGCCACCAGCAGAGAGAACAGGGGGACAGATACGCAGTATTTT.

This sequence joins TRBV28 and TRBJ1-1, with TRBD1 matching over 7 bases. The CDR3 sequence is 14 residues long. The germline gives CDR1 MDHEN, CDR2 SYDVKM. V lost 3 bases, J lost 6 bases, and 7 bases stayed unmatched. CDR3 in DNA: TGTGCCAGCAGTTTTGAGGGGGCGCAACCTGAAGCTTTCTTT. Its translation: CASSFEGAQPEAFF. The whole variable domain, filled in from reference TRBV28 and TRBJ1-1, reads DVKVTQSSRYLVKRTGEKVFLECVQDMDHENMFWYRQDPGLGLRLIYFSYDVKMKEKGDIPEGYSVSREKKERFSLILESASTNQTSMYLCASSFEGAQPEAFFGQGTRLTVV.

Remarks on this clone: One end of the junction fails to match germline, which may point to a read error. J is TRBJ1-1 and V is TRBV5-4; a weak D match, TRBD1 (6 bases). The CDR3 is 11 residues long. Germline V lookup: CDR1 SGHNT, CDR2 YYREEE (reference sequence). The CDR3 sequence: CASSTTGEELF. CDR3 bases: TGTGCCAGCAGCACGACAGGTGAAGAGCTCTTT.

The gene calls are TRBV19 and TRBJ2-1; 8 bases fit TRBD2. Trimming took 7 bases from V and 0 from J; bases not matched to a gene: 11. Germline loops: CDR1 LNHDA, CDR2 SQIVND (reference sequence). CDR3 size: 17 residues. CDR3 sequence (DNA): TGTGCCAGTAAGTCACGCGCGGGAGGCTTCTCCTACAATGAGCAGTTCTTC. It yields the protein CASKSRAGGFSYNEQFF.

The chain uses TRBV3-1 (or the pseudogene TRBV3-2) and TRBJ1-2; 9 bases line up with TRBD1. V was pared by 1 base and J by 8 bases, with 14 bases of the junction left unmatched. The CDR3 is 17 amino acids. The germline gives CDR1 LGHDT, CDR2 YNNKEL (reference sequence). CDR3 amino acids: CASSQVVRTGALGGYTF. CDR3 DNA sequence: TGTGCCAGCAGCCAAGTAGTTAGGACAGGGGCCCTCGGGGGCTACACCTTC.

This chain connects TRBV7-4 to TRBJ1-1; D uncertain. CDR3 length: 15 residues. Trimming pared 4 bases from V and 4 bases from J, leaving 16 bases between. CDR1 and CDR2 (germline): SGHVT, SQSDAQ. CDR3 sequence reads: CASSSPGIGTTEAFF. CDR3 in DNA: TGTGCCAGCAGCTCACCAGGCATAGGCACCACTGAAGCTTTCTTT.

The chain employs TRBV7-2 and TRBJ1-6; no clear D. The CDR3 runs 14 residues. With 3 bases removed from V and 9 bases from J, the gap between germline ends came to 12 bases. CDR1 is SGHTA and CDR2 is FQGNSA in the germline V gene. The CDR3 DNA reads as TGTGCCAGCAGCTTCCCACATCCTCCTTCACCCCTCCACTTT. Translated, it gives CASSFPHPPSPLHF.

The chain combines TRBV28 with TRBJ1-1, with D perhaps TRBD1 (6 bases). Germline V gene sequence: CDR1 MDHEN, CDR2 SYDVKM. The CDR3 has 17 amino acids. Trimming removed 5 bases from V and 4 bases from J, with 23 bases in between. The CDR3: CASSPSRGATRSTEAFF. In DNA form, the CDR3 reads TGTGCCAGCAGTCCCAGCCGGGGGGCGACTAGGAGCACTGAAGCTTTCTTT. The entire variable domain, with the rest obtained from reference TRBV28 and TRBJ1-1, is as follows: DVKVTQSSRYLVKRTGEKVFLECVQDMDHENMFWYRQDPGLGLRLIYFSYDVKMKEKGDIPEGYSVSREKKERFSLILESASTNQTSMYLCASSPSRGATRSTEAFFGQGTRLTVV.

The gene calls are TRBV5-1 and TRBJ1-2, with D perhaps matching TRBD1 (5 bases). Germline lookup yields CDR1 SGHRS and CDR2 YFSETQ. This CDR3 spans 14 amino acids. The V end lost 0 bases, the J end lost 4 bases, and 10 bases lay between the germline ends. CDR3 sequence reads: CASSLGGGSYGYTF. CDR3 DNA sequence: TGCGCCAGCAGCTTGGGGGGCGGTAGCTATGGCTACACCTTC. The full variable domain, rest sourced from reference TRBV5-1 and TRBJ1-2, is KAGVTQTPRYLIKTRGQQVTLSCSPISGHRSVSWYQQTPGQGLQFLFEYFSETQRNKGNFPGRFSGRQFSNSRSEMNVSTLELGDSALYLCASSLGGGSYGYTFGSGTRLTVV.